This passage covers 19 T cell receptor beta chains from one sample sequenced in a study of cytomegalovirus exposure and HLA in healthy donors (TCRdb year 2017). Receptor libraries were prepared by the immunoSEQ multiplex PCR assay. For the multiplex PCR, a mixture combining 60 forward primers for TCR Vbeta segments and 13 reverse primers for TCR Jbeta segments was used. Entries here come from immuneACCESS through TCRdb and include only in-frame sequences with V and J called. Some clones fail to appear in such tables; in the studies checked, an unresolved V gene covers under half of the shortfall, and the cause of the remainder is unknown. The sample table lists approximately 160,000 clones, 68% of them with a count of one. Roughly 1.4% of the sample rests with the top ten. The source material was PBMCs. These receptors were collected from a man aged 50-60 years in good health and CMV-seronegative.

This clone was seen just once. The CDR3 spells CASSYSQGANQPQHF. The CDR3 DNA reads TGTGCCAGTAGCTATTCCCAGGGGGCCAATCAGCCCCAGCATTTT. V is TRBV19 and J is TRBJ1-5; TRBD1 matches at 8 bases. CDR1 is LNHDA and CDR2 is SQIVND in the germline V gene (reference sequence). V gave up 6 bases and J gave up 3 bases; unmatched junction bases: 7. This CDR3 comprises 15 residues. Full variable domain (outside the CDR3, taken from reference TRBV19 and TRBJ1-5): DGGITQSPKYLFRKEGQNVTLSCEQNLNHDAMYWYRQDPGQGLRLIYYSQIVNDFQKGDIAEGYSVSREKKESFPLTVTSAQKNPTAFYLCASSYSQGANQPQHFGDGTRLSIL.

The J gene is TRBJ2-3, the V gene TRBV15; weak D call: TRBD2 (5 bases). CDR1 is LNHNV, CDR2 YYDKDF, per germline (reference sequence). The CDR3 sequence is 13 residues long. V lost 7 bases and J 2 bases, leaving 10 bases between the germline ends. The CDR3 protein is CATMRRSTDTQYF. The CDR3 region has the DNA TGTGCCACCATGCGGAGGTCCACAGATACGCAGTATTTT.

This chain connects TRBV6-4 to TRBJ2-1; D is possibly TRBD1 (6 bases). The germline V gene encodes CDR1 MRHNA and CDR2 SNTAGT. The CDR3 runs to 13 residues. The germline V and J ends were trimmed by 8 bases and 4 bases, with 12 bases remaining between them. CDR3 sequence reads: CASSRDNYNEQFF. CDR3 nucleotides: TGTGCCAGCTCCCGGGACAATTACAATGAGCAGTTCTTC.

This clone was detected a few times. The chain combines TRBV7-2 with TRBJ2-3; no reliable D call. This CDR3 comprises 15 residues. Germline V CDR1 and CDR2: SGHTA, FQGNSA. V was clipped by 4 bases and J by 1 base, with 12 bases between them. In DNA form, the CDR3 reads TGTGCCAGCAGCTCCGCCATCCGAGGCACAGATACGCAGTATTTT. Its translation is CASSSAIRGTDTQYF.

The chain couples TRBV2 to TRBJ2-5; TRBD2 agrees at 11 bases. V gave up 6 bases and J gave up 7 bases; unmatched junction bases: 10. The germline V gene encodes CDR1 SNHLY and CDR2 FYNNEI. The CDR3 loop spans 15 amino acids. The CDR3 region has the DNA TGTGCCAGCAGGGCGACTAGCGGGGCGCCTGGGACCCAGTACTTC. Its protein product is CASRATSGAPGTQYF.

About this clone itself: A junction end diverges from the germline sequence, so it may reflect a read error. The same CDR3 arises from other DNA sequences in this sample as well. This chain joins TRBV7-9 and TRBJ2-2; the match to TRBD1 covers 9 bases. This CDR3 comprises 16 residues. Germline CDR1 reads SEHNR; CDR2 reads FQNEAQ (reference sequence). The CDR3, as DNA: TGTGCCAGCAGCTCTCGGGACAGGGCGGACACCGGAGAGCTGTTTTTT. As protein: CASSSRDRADTGELFF.

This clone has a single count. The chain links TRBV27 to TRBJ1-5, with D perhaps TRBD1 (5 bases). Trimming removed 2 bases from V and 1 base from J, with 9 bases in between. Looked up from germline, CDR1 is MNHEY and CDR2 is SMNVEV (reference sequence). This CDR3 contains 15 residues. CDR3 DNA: TGTGCCAGCAGTTTACAGGGCCCCAGCAATCAGCCCCAGCATTTT. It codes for CASSLQGPSNQPQHF.

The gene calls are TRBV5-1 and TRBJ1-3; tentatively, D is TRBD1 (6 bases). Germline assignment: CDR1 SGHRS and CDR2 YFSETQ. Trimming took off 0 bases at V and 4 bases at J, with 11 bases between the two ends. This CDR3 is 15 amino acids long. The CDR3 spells CASSLESGVGNTIYF. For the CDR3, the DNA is TGCGCCAGCAGCTTGGAATCAGGGGTAGGAAACACCATATATTTT.

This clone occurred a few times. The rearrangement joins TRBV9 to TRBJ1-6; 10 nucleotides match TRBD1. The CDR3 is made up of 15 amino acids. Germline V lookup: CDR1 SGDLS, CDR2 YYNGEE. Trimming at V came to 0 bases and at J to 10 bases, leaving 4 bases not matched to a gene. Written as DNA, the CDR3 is TGTGCCAGCAGCGTAGGGGACAGGGGAGGATCACCCCTCCACTTT. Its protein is CASSVGDRGGSPLHF.

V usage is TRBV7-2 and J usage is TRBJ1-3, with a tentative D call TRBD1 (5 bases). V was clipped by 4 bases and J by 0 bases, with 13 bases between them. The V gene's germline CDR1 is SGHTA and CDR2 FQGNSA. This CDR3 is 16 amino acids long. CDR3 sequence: CASSYLRGSSGNTIYF. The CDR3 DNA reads TGTGCCAGCAGCTATTTAAGGGGAAGCTCTGGAAACACCATATATTTT.

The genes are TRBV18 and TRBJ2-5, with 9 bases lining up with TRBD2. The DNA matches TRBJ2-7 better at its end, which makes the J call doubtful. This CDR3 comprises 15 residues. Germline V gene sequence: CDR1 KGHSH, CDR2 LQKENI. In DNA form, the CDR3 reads TGTGCCAGCTCACCACAAGGCGGGGGGGCCTACGAGCAGTACTTC. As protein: CASSPQGGGAYEQYF.

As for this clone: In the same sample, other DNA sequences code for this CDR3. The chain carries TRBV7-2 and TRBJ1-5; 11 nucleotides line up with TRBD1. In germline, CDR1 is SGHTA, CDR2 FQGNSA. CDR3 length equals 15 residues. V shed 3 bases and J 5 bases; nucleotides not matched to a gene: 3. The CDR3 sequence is CASSLRTGGDQPQHF. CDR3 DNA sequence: TGTGCCAGCAGCTTGAGGACAGGGGGCGATCAGCCCCAGCATTTT.

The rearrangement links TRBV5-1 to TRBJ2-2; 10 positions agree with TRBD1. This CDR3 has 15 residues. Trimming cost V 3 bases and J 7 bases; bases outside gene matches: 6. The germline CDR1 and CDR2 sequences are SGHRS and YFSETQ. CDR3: CASSSKGQGVGELFF. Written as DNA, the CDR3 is TGCGCCAGCAGCTCCAAAGGACAGGGGGTCGGGGAGCTGTTTTTT.

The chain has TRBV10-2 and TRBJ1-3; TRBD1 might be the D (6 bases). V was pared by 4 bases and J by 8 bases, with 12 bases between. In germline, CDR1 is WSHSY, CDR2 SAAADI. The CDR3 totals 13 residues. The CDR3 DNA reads TGCGCCAGCAGTGTACAGGGTAGCGACACCATATATTTT. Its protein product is CASSVQGSDTIYF.

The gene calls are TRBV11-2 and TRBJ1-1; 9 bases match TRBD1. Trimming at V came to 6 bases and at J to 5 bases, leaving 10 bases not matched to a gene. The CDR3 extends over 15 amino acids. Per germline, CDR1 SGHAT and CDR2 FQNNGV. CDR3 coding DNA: TGTGCCAGCAGTTCAAACAGGGGGCGCTTAACTGAAGCTTTCTTT. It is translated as CASSSNRGRLTEAFF.

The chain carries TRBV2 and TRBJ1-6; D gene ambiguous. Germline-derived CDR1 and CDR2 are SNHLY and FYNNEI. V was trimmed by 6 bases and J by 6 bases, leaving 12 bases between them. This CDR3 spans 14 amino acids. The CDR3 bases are TGTGCCAGCAGACCTGGACTTATTAATTCACCCCTCCACTTT. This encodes CASRPGLINSPLHF.

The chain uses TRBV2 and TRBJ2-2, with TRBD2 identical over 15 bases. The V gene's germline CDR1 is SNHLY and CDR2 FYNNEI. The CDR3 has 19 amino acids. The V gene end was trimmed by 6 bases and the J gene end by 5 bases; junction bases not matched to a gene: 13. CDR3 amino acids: CASRLGPGLAGGRTGELFF. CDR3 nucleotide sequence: TGTGCCAGCAGGTTGGGACCGGGACTAGCGGGGGGTCGAACCGGGGAGCTGTTTTTT.

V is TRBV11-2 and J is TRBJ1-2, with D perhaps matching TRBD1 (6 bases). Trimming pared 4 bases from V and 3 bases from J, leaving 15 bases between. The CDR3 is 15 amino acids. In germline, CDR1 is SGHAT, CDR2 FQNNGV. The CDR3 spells CASSSPDRSHYGYTF. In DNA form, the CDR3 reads TGTGCCAGCAGCTCCCCCGACAGGTCCCACTATGGCTACACCTTC.

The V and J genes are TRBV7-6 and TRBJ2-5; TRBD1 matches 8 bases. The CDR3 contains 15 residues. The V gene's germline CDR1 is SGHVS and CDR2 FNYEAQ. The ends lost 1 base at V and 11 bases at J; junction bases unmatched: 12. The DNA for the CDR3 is TGTGCCAGCAGCTTAGTGGGACAGGCGCCTCAGGAGCAGTACTTC. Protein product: CASSLVGQAPQEQYF.